Listed below are T cell receptor beta chains from one sample, sequenced in a study of cytomegalovirus exposure and HLA in healthy donors. Measured with immunoSEQ multiplex PCR; TCRdb has only the in-frame clones, and not every one. The sample holds about 190,000 clones, about 81% seen once. The sequencing input was PBMCs. Receptors originate from a man aged 25 to 40 in good health and CMV-seropositive. Both conserved end residues are part of each CDR3. D genes are given only for firm matches. Size is stated for part of the rows, as once, few or many counts, or as a class when the clone is expanded.

d_gene,j_gene,abundance,v_gene,CDR3aa,CDR3nt
-,TRBJ2-1,-,TRBV7-3,CASSRASGLATEQFF,TGTGCCAGCAGCAGAGCGTCGGGACTTGCTACCGAGCAGTTCTTC
-,TRBJ1-2,few,TRBV4-1,CASSQEETVPGYTF,TGCGCCAGCAGCCAAGAAGAGACAGTCCCTGGCTACACCTTC
-,TRBJ1-2,-,TRBV29-1,CSVHSGSGYTF,TGCAGCGTTCACTCAGGGTCTGGCTACACCTTC
TRBD2,TRBJ2-7,few,TRBV7-2,CASSPPGGSYEQYF,TGTGCCAGCAGCCCTCCGGGAGGCTCCTACGAGCAGTACTTC
TRBD2,TRBJ2-5,-,TRBV10-3,CAISESASGRARSETQYF,TGTGCCATCAGTGAGTCGGCTAGCGGGAGGGCCCGCAGCGAGACCCAGTACTTC
-,TRBJ1-5,few,TRBV6-5,CASSADKMNNQPQHF,TGTGCCAGCAGTGCGGACAAGATGAACAATCAGCCCCAGCATTTT
TRBD2,TRBJ2-7,-,TRBV11-3,CASSFASGGSYEQYF,TGTGCCAGCAGCTTCGCTTCGGGGGGATCCTACGAGCAGTACTTC
TRBD2,TRBJ2-1,-,TRBV7-2,CASSFAGLGLNEQFF,TGTGCCAGCAGCTTCGCCGGACTAGGGTTGAATGAGCAGTTCTTC
TRBD1,TRBJ1-4,-,TRBV5-4,CASSQTGANEKLFF,TGTGCCAGCAGCCAGACAGGGGCTAATGAAAAACTGTTTTTT
-,TRBJ2-7,-,TRBV7-9,CSSSSGLLYF,TGTTCCAGCAGCTCCGGACTATTGTACTTC
TRBD2,TRBJ2-1,-,TRBV5-1,CASSLVSGSSYNEQFF,TGCGCCAGCAGCTTGGTTAGCGGGAGCTCCTACAATGAGCAGTTCTTC